The 20 T cell receptor beta chains presented below share a single source sample, sequenced in a study of shared T cell receptors in the human thymus. Assay: immunoSEQ multiplex PCR; the TCRdb copy retains only in-frame clones and omits some. This table has 700,000 or so clones, 70% to 90% appearing once. These data were likewise used in another study, on human thymus T cells.

Sequencing input: thymocytes. The receptors here all came from a girl under three years old with a congenital heart defect.

This clone was found once. The rearrangement joins TRBV9 to TRBJ2-1, with 7 bases fitting TRBD2. CDR1 SGDLS and CDR2 YYNGEE come from the germline V gene. V lost 4 bases to trimming and J lost 0 bases; unmatched junction nucleotides: 7. CDR3 size: 16 residues. In nucleotides, the CDR3 is TGTGCCAGCAGCCCTAGCGGCGCTCCCTCCTACAATGAGCAGTTCTTC. Translation gives CASSPSGAPSYNEQFF.

J is TRBJ2-7 and V is TRBV7-8; D unresolved. This CDR3 spans 12 amino acids. Trimming cost V 4 bases and J 5 bases, with 9 bases left between them. Germline assignment: CDR1 SGHVS and CDR2 FQNEAQ. The CDR3 coding sequence is TGTGCCAGCAGCTACCCCCAGGACGAGCAGTACTTC. Protein sequence: CASSYPQDEQYF.

The chain carries TRBV6-5 and TRBJ2-5; TRBD1 matches at 7 bases. Germline assignment: CDR1 MNHEY and CDR2 SVGAGI. This CDR3 spans 14 amino acids. J lost 4 bases, V lost 4 bases, and 6 bases had no gene match. The CDR3 here is CASSCPGQRETQYF. The CDR3 DNA is TGTGCCAGCAGTTGCCCGGGACAGCGAGAGACCCAGTACTTC.

The chain recombines TRBV28 with TRBJ1-4, with TRBD1 identical over 10 bases. V lost 6 bases to trimming and J lost 6 bases; unmatched junction nucleotides: 13. Germline V lookup: CDR1 MDHEN, CDR2 SYDVKM. This CDR3 contains 17 residues. The CDR3 DNA reads TGTGCCAGCAGAACCGGGACAGGGGAACACCTCTATGAAAAACTGTTTTTT. Protein: CASRTGTGEHLYEKLFF. Based on the CDR3 plus reference TRBV28 and TRBJ1-4, the full variable domain is DVKVTQSSRYLVKRTGEKVFLECVQDMDHENMFWYRQDPGLGLRLIYFSYDVKMKEKGDIPEGYSVSREKKERFSLILESASTNQTSMYLCASRTGTGEHLYEKLFFGSGTQLSVL.

The DNA for the CDR3 is TGTGCCAGCAGCCCACCGGACAGGGATGACGATACGCAGTATTTT. Its translation: CASSPPDRDDDTQYF. J is TRBJ2-3 and V is TRBV11-3; 8 bases fit TRBD1. The CDR3 extends over 15 amino acids. CDR1 is SGHNT, CDR2 YENEEA, per germline. The J segment lost 6 bases and the V segment lost 5 bases, leaving 10 bases of the junction unmatched.

The rearrangement links TRBV11-1 to TRBJ2-7; TRBD1 matches at 7 bases. There are 19 residues in the CDR3. V trimming: 5 bases; J trimming: 0 bases; junction bases outside the gene matches: 19. Germline-derived CDR1 and CDR2 are SGHAT and FQDESV (reference sequence). The chain's CDR3 is CASSLEGDRPASPSYEQYF. CDR3 DNA: TGTGCCAGCAGCCTCGAAGGGGACAGACCCGCTTCCCCCTCCTACGAGCAGTACTTC.

This clone was picked up a small number of times. The rearrangement links TRBV10-3 to TRBJ2-7, with 7 bases lining up with TRBD1. CDR1 is ENHRY, CDR2 SYGVKD, per germline. V lost 2 bases to trimming and J lost 5 bases; unmatched junction nucleotides: 18. This CDR3 has 18 amino acids. CDR3 loop: CAISELTLLDRVKNEQYF. CDR3 nucleotides: TGTGCCATCAGTGAGCTGACCCTTTTAGACAGGGTGAAGAACGAGCAGTACTTC.

The chain has TRBV27 and TRBJ1-2; D might be TRBD1 (5 bases). The CDR3 runs 14 residues. In germline, CDR1 is MNHEY, CDR2 SMNVEV (reference sequence). The V gene lost 2 bases and the J gene lost 3 bases, with 10 bases spanning the gap. The CDR3 loop is CASSLQGPDYGYTF. In DNA, the CDR3 is TGTGCCAGCAGTTTACAGGGTCCTGACTATGGCTACACCTTC.

This sequence joins TRBV28 and TRBJ1-1, with D hard to call. Per the germline V gene, CDR1 is MDHEN and CDR2 is SYDVKM. Trimming took off 4 bases at V and 4 bases at J, with 10 bases between the two ends. The CDR3 totals 13 residues. The CDR3 protein is CASSYFAGTEAFF. For the CDR3, the DNA is TGTGCCAGCAGTTACTTCGCTGGCACTGAAGCTTTCTTT.

This clone has more than one count but fewer than ten. The chain is built from TRBV5-6 and TRBJ2-7; 10 bases line up with TRBD2. Germline-derived CDR1 and CDR2 are SGHDT and YYEEEE. Trimming took 0 bases from V and 4 from J; bases not matched to a gene: 7. The CDR3 contains 16 residues. The CDR3 reads CASSLASGGGGYEQYF. DNA of the CDR3: TGTGCCAGCAGCTTGGCTAGCGGGGGAGGTGGTTACGAGCAGTACTTC.

This clone was observed a single time. The rearrangement links TRBV6-4 to TRBJ2-3; 15 bases map to TRBD2. CDR3 length: 19 amino acids. CDR1 is MRHNA and CDR2 is SNTAGT in the germline V gene. V was pared by 3 bases and J by 0 bases, with 7 bases of the junction left unmatched. The CDR3 protein is CASSERGLAGGTSTDTQYF. In DNA form, the CDR3 reads TGTGCCAGCAGTGAAAGGGGACTAGCGGGGGGTACGAGCACAGATACGCAGTATTTT.

This clone appeared a single time. This sample also contains other DNA sequences that code for the same CDR3. The CDR3 bases are TGCAGTGCTAGCAGGGGCTATGGCTACACCTTC. This codes for CSASRGYGYTF. The chain uses TRBV20-1 and TRBJ1-2, with a tentative D call TRBD1 (6 bases). Germline CDR1 and CDR2: DFQATT and SNEGSKA (reference sequence). This CDR3 contains 11 residues. The germline V and J ends were trimmed by 3 bases and 4 bases, with 6 bases remaining between them.

This clone was counted only a few times. This sequence joins TRBV29-1 and TRBJ1-1; a possible D gene is TRBD1 (5 bases). Per the germline V gene, CDR1 is SQVTM and CDR2 is ANQGSEA. Trimming pared 3 bases from V and 3 bases from J, leaving 14 bases between. The CDR3 covers 14 residues. The CDR3 DNA sequence: TGCAGCGTTGAGGCCAGGGCAAGGGACACTGAAGCTTTCTTT. It yields the protein CSVEARARDTEAFF.

This clone was counted a few times. This chain uses TRBV7-2 with TRBJ1-5, with TRBD1 as a possible D gene (6 bases). Trimming took off 2 bases at V and 0 bases at J, with 17 bases between the two ends. Germline V CDR1 and CDR2: SGHTA, FQGNSA. The CDR3 spans 18 residues. The CDR3 is CASSLLGGGGYSNQPQHF. The DNA for the CDR3 is TGTGCCAGCAGCTTACTCGGTGGGGGGGGCTATAGCAATCAGCCCCAGCATTTT.

The rearrangement joins TRBV27 to TRBJ1-4; D might be TRBD1 (6 bases). Germline CDR1 is MNHEY and CDR2 is SMNVEV (reference sequence). This CDR3 spans 16 amino acids. Trimming pared 1 base from V and 3 bases from J, leaving 12 bases between. The CDR3 nucleotides are TGTGCCAGCAGTTTATACAGGACAGCTCCTAATGAAAAACTGTTTTTT. Translating it yields CASSLYRTAPNEKLFF.

The chain couples TRBV4-3 to TRBJ2-1; D perhaps matches TRBD2 (6 bases). This CDR3 contains 17 residues. The germline gives CDR1 LGHNA, CDR2 YSLEER. Trimming took off 4 bases at V and 0 bases at J, with 16 bases between the two ends. For the CDR3, the DNA is TGCGCCAGCAGCCCCGGGACTTCTCCTGGCTCCTACAATGAGCAGTTCTTC. It yields the protein CASSPGTSPGSYNEQFF.

V is TRBV4-1 and J is TRBJ2-6; possibly TRBD2 for D (5 bases). Germline CDR1 reads MGHRA; CDR2 reads YSYEKL. Trimming took 0 bases from V and 2 from J, leaving 11 bases between them. The CDR3 has 17 residues. The CDR3 loop is CASSQEGGPPGANVLTF. The CDR3 nucleotides are TGCGCCAGCAGCCAAGAGGGCGGGCCGCCTGGGGCCAACGTCCTGACTTTC.

The CDR3 sequence is CASSPPTGLIQGVGEAFF. The CDR3, as DNA: TGTGCCAGCTCACCACCGACGGGTCTGATACAGGGGGTTGGTGAAGCTTTCTTT. The chain carries TRBV18 and TRBJ1-1, with TRBD1 matching over 8 bases. CDR1 is KGHSH and CDR2 is LQKENI in the germline V gene. After removal of 0 bases from V and 7 bases from J, the junction contained 16 bases not matched to a gene. The CDR3 length is 18 residues.

This chain joins TRBV18 and TRBJ1-2; D is perhaps TRBD1 (6 bases). The V end lost 4 bases, the J end lost 0 bases, and 12 bases lay between the germline ends. The CDR3 totals 15 residues. Per the germline V gene, CDR1 is KGHSH and CDR2 is LQKENI. As DNA, the CDR3 is TGTGCCAGCTCACACGGGACACCCTCTAACTATGGCTACACCTTC. It is translated as CASSHGTPSNYGYTF. The full variable domain, in which reference TRBV18 and TRBJ1-2 provide the parts outside the CDR3, is NAGVMQNPRHLVRRRGQEARLRCSPMKGHSHVYWYRQLPEEGLKFMVYLQKENIIDESGMPKERFSAEFPKEGPSILRIQQVVRGDSAAYFCASSHGTPSNYGYTFGSGTRLTVV.

The V gene is TRBV4-3, the J gene TRBJ2-3; tentatively, D is TRBD2 (6 bases). V was cut by 1 base and J by 0 bases, with 29 bases left in between. The germline CDR1 and CDR2 sequences are LGHNA and YSLEER. This CDR3 spans 22 amino acids. CDR3 coding DNA: TGCGCCAGCAGCCAAGTAGCTTACCAAGAACTATATGGGCGGGACAGCACAGATACGCAGTATTTT. Encoded protein: CASSQVAYQELYGRDSTDTQYF.